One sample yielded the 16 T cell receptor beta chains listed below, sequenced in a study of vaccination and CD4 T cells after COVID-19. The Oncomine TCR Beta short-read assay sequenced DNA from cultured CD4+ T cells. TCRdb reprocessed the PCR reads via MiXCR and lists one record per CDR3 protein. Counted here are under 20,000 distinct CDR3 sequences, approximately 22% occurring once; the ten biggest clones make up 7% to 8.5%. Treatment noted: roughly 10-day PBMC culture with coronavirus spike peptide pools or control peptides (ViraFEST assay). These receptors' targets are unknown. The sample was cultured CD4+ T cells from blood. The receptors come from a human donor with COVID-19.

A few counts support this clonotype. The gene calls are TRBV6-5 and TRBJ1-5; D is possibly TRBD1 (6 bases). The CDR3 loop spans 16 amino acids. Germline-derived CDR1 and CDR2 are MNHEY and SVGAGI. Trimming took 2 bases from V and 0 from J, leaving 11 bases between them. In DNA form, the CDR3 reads TGTGCCAGCAGTTACCGTACAGGGAATAGCAATCAGCCCCAGCATTTT. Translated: CASSYRTGNSNQPQHF.

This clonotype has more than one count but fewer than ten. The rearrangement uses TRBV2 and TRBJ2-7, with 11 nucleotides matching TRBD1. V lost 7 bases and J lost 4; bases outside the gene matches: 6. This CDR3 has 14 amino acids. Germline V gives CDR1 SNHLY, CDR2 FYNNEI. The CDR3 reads CASTRTGGIYEQYF. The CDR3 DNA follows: TGTGCCAGCACCCGGACAGGGGGCATATACGAGCAGTACTTC.

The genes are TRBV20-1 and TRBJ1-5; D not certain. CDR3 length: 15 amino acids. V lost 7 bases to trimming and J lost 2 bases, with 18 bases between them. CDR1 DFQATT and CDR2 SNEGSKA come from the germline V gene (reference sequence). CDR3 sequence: CSGTEGSLRNQPQHF. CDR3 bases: TGCAGTGGGACCGAGGGCAGTCTCCGCAATCAGCCCCAGCATTTT.

The chain's CDR3 is CASSEDSNTGELFF. The CDR3 DNA is TGTGCCAGCAGCGAGGACAGTAACACCGGGGAGCTGTTTTTT. The chain uses TRBV5-4 and TRBJ2-2; tentative D call: TRBD1 (6 bases). Trimming shortened V by 4 bases and J by 2 bases, and 9 bases separated the two germline ends. The CDR3 extends over 14 amino acids. The V gene's germline CDR1 is SGHNT and CDR2 YYREEE (reference sequence).

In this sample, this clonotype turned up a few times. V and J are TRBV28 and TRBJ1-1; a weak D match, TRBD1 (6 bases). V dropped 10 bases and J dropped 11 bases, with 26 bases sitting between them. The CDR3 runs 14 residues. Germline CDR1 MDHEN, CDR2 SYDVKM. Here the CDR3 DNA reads TGTGCCACCAACCTCAGGGGAGGGCCTCTATATGCTTTCTTT. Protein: CATNLRGGPLYAFF.

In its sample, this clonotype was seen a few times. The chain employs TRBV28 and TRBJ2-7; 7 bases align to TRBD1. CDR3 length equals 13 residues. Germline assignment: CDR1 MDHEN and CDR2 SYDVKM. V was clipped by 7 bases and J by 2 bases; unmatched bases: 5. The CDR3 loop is CASIGTGAYEQYF. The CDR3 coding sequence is TGTGCCAGCATAGGTACAGGGGCCTACGAGCAGTACTTC.

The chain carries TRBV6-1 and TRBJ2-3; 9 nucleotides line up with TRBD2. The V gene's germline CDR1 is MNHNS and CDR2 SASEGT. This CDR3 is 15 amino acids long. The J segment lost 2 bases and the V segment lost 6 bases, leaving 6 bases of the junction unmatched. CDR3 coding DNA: TGTGCCAGCAGCCGACTAGCGGACCCCACAGATACGCAGTATTTT. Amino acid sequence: CASSRLADPTDTQYF.

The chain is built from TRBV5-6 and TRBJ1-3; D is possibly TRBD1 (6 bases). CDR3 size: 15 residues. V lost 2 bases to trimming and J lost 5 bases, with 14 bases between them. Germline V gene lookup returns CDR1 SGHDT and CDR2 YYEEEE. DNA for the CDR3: TGTGCCAGCAGCTTAAATGAAGGGGGAAGAAACACCATATATTTT. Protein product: CASSLNEGGRNTIYF.

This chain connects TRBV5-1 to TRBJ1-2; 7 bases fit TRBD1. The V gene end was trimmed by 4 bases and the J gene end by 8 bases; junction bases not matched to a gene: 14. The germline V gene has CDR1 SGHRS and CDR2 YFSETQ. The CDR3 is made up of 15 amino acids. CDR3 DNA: TGCGCCAGCAGCCCGCAGACAGGGCAAACTGTCGGCTACACCTTC. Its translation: CASSPQTGQTVGYTF.

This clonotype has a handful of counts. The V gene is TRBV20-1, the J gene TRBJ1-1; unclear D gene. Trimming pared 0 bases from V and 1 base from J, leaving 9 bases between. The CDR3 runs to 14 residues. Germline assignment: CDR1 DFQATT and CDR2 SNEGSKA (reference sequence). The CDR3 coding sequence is TGCAGTGCTAGAGATCCAGGCGGGAACACTGAAGCTTTCTTT. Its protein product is CSARDPGGNTEAFF.

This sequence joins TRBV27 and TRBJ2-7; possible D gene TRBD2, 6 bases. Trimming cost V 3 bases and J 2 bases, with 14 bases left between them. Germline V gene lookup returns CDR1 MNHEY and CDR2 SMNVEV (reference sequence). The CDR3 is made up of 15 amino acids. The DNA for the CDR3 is TGTGCCAGCAGTTTCTCTAGCGAGGAGACCTACGAGCAGTACTTC. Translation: CASSFSSEETYEQYF.

Here the CDR3 reads CSARGQAGGSYEQYF. CDR3 nucleotide sequence: TGCAGTGCTAGAGGTCAAGCGGGGGGATCCTACGAGCAGTACTTC. The V call is TRBV20-1, the J call TRBJ2-7; TRBD2 agrees at 9 bases. Germline assignment: CDR1 DFQATT and CDR2 SNEGSKA (reference sequence). V lost 1 base, J lost 1 base, and 5 bases stayed unmatched. This CDR3 is 15 amino acids long.

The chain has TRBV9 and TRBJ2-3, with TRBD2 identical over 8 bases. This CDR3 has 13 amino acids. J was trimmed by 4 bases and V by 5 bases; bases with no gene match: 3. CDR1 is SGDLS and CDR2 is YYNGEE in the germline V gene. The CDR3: CASSPGGADTQYF. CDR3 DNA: TGTGCCAGCAGTCCCGGGGGGGCAGATACGCAGTATTTT.

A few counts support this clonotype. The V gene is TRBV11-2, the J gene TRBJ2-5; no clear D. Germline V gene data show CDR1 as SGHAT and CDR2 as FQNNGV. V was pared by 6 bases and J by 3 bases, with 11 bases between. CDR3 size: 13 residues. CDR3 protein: CASRNILKETQYF. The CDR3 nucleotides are TGTGCCAGCAGGAACATTTTGAAAGAGACCCAGTACTTC.

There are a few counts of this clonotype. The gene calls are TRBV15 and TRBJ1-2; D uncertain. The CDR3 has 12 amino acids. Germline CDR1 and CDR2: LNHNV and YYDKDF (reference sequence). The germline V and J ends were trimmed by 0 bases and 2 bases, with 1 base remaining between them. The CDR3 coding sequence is TGTGCCACCAGCAGAGACAACTATGGCTACACCTTC. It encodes CATSRDNYGYTF.

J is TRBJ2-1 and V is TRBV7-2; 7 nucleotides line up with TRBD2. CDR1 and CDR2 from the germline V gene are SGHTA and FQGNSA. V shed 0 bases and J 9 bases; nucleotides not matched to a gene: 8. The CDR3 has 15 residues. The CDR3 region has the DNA TGTGCCAGCAGCTTAGCGGCGGGGGTAAGAGGTGAGCAGTTCTTC. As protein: CASSLAAGVRGEQFF.